This TCR beta chain was recorded in a study of identical twins. Unmatched junction bases numbered 3, after V lost 3 bases and J lost 1 base. The germline CDR1 and CDR2 sequences are MGHRA and YSYEKL. This CDR3 has 16 residues. Study outcomes and limitations: Fewer insertions characterized abundant cord blood beta clonotypes, whereas memory repertoires showed none. Low generation-probability sequences were in excess among twin-shared out-of-frame alpha sequences.

Each CDR3 protein is one row after TCRdb ran MiXCR on the 5' RACE reads. The repertoire holds roughly 540,000 distinct CDR3 sequences, with about 20% as singletons. Points on this clonotype: Its antigen is not known.

These same data were also listed under a study on T cells expressing NK-cell markers.

The source is a woman between 18 and 30 years old in good health. The sample was CD4+ T cells sorted from blood. The chain combines TRBV4-1 with TRBJ1-6; 7 bases agree with TRBD1. The CDR3 loop reads CASSQKQGSYNSPLHF. The CDR3 coding sequence is TGCGCCAGCAGCCAGAAACAGGGGTCCTATAATTCACCCCTCCACTTT.